This T cell receptor beta chain was obtained from a study of blood T cell repertoires in COVID-19. The CDR3 is 16 amino acids. From germline, CDR1 is MNHNS and CDR2 SASEGT. The junction had 6 bases not matched to a gene; V was cut back by 1 base and J by 0 bases. TCRdb keeps only in-frame clones here, not all; method: immunoSEQ multiplex PCR. The sample lists approximately 280,000 clones; around nine tenths were seen once. The specimen was PBMCs or T cells enriched from blood (not recorded which). The chain combines TRBV6-1 with TRBJ2-7, with 7 bases aligning to TRBD2. This TCR was sampled from a woman aged 35 to 49 who had recovered from COVID-19. CDR3 nucleotide sequence: TGTGCCAGCAGTGAAGGGGGCCGGGGGGACTCCTACGAGCAGTACTTC. It specifies CASSEGGRGDSYEQYF.